The rows below give T cell receptor beta chains drawn from one sample of a study of blood T cell repertoires in COVID-19. TCRdb keeps only in-frame clones here, not all; method: immunoSEQ multiplex PCR. The sample has some 170,000 clones, about nine tenths seen once. The sequenced sample was peripheral blood. The receptors derive from a woman aged 50 to 60 with acute or convalescent COVID-19. The conserved cysteine and the conserved F or W are not part of the CDR3 here. Only part of the rows carry a size: once, few, many, or a class if the clone is expanded.

>-|TRBV7-2|TRBJ2-5
ASSPPGTETQY
>-|TRBV6-2/TRBV6-3|TRBJ2-1
ASSYDAGWGEQF
>-|TRBV24-1|TRBJ2-3
ATSDRSPGTGFTDTQY
>once|TRBV5-1|TRBJ1-2
ASSSFGQGAKGYT
>-|TRBV10-1|TRBJ2-3
ASSESSSGSTDTQY
>-|TRBV5-6|TRBJ2-5
ASSCPGLANPQETQY
>-|TRBV27|TRBJ1-2
ASSSAGEIHGYT
>-|TRBV6-1|TRBJ1-2
ASSEDMETGGYT
>-|TRBV7-6|TRBJ2-2
ASSRLATNTGELF
>-|TRBV19|TRBJ2-1
ASMRLGAYNEQF
>-|TRBV19|TRBJ1-5
ASSIDRGFYQPQH
>-|TRBV19|TRBJ2-7
ASSLGHSTYEQY
>-|TRBV6-2/TRBV6-3|TRBJ2-1
ASSYGPSGGYNEQF
>-|TRBV18|TRBJ1-2
ASSPDRVFDS
>few|TRBV18|TRBJ1-4
ASSQGQGREKLF
>-|TRBV6-5|TRBJ1-2
ASSDLQGARGYT
>many|TRBV7-9|TRBJ2-1
ASSTALEQF
>-|TRBV6-2/TRBV6-3|TRBJ2-7
ASSWVDNNAYEQY
>-|TRBV6-5|TRBJ2-3
ASRLAGDTDTQY
>-|TRBV27|TRBJ2-7
ASSPFGSEQY
>-|TRBV4-2|TRBJ2-1
ASSPRTSGGSSEQF
>-|TRBV6-6|TRBJ2-1
ASLEGAYNEQF
>-|TRBV25-1|TRBJ1-2
ASSYGQGYGYT
>-|TRBV7-8|TRBJ1-1
ASTRTLPSTEAF
>-|TRBV20-1|TRBJ2-5
SAGGGRETQY
>-|TRBV2|TRBJ1-5
ASNVQGLGNQPQH
>-|TRBV9|TRBJ1-2
ASSVDSRTSYT
>few|TRBV25-1|TRBJ1-2
ASSDDRGRYGYT
>-|TRBV18|TRBJ1-1
ASSPPTGTNTEAF
>-|TRBV19|TRBJ1-2
ASSMQTENYGYT
>-|TRBV5-1|TRBJ1-5
ASSLVGGNQPQH
>-|TRBV3-1/TRBV3-2|TRBJ1-2
ASSHLDRAVGYGYT
>-|TRBV9|TRBJ2-1
ASSVDIYNEQF
>-|TRBV9|TRBJ2-1
ASSGHSIPYNEQF
>-|TRBV10-3|TRBJ2-2
AITGNTGELF
>few|TRBV2|TRBJ1-2
ASWTGKAYT
>-|TRBV18|TRBJ2-1
ATAPRLAGSSYNEQF
>once|TRBV30|TRBJ1-2
AWSRDYGYT
>-|TRBV18|TRBJ1-1
ATGPGGGTEAF
>-|TRBV3-1/TRBV3-2|TRBJ2-7
ASSQTSVLGEQY